The 17 T cell receptor beta chains below all came from one sample that was sequenced in a study of T cell repertoires in cytomegalovirus infection. TCRdb fed the reads into MiXCR, producing one record per CDR3 protein. Of approximately 500,000 distinct CDR3 sequences in the sample, 16% are singletons; the top ten hold roughly a quarter. The sample taken for sequencing was CD8+ T cells from PBMCs. The receptors were sampled from a human donor in good health (CMV status not recorded). Some clones in this sample may be carry-over from other donors' samples.

The chain employs TRBV7-8 and TRBJ2-7; 11 bases map to TRBD1. The germline CDR1 and CDR2 sequences are SGHVS and FQNEAQ. The CDR3 consists of 16 residues. J gave up 5 bases and V 5 bases, and 11 bases lay outside the gene matches. CDR3 residues: CASSAGRDRGVNEQYF. CDR3 DNA sequence: TGTGCCAGCAGCGCGGGCAGGGACAGGGGGGTCAACGAGCAGTACTTC.

This clonotype was picked up one time. The chain combines TRBV2 with TRBJ2-7, with 7 bases that match TRBD2. V lost 6 bases, J lost 3 bases, and 11 bases stayed unmatched. Germline assignment: CDR1 SNHLY and CDR2 FYNNEI. CDR3 length equals 15 residues. CDR3 region: CASSPRAGESYEQYF. The CDR3 nucleotides are TGTGCCAGCAGCCCGAGGGCGGGAGAAAGCTACGAGCAGTACTTC.

This chain connects TRBV5-6 to TRBJ2-1; 8 bases match TRBD2. After removal of 8 bases from V and 8 bases from J, the junction contained 18 bases not matched to a gene. CDR1 is SGHDT, CDR2 YYEEEE, per germline. The CDR3 spans 16 residues. CDR3 region: CASSRAGGILLDEQFF. DNA of the CDR3: TGTGCCAGTTCGAGGGCGGGAGGAATATTATTGGATGAGCAGTTCTTC.

The rearrangement joins TRBV12-3 or TRBV12-4 to TRBJ1-1; no reliable D call. The CDR3 runs 15 residues. Trimming shortened V by 3 bases and J by 5 bases, and 16 bases separated the two germline ends. The CDR3 loop is CASSLLSGMGTEAFF. The CDR3 DNA reads TGTGCCAGCAGTTTGTTGTCAGGAATGGGGACTGAAGCTTTCTTT.

A word on this clonotype: At one of its ends the junction is not consistent with the germline gene, which may arise from a read error. The V and J genes are TRBV11-2 and TRBJ2-7, with TRBD2 matching 8 bases. Per the germline V gene, CDR1 is SGHAT and CDR2 is FQNNGV. CDR3 length: 15 residues. The chain's CDR3 is CTSSLGGGSSYEQYF. The CDR3 coding sequence is TGTACCAGCAGCTTGGGCGGGGGGAGCTCCTACGAGCAGTACTTC. Based on the CDR3 plus reference TRBV11-2 and TRBJ2-7, the full variable domain is EAGVAQSPRYKIIEKRQSVAFWCNPISGHATLYWYQQILGQGPKLLIQFQNNGVVDDSQLPKDRFSAERLKGVDSTLKIQPAKLEDSAVYLCTSSLGGGSSYEQYFGPGTRLTVT.

This clonotype was seen repeatedly, ten times or more. V is TRBV12-5 and J is TRBJ2-3, with TRBD1 matching over 7 bases. Per germline, CDR1 LGHNT and CDR2 FRNRAP. Losses at the gene ends were 1 base for V and 4 bases for J; bases not matched to a gene: 2. CDR3 length: 14 residues. CDR3 amino acids: CASGLDRGADTQYF. Here the CDR3 DNA reads TGTGCTAGTGGTTTGGACAGGGGTGCAGATACGCAGTATTTT.

V usage is TRBV20-1 and J usage is TRBJ2-1; 7 nucleotides align to TRBD2. Germline CDR1 DFQATT, CDR2 SNEGSKA (reference sequence). V lost 5 bases to trimming and J lost 6 bases; unmatched junction nucleotides: 7. The CDR3 has 13 residues. The CDR3 loop is CSADGLVTNEQFF. CDR3 in DNA: TGCAGTGCTGACGGACTAGTAACCAATGAGCAGTTCTTC.

The table lists this clonotype with many counts. The chain couples TRBV11-2 to TRBJ2-1; 7 nucleotides agree with TRBD2. Germline CDR1 and CDR2: SGHAT and FQNNGV. The CDR3 has 16 residues. V trimming: 5 bases; J trimming: 4 bases; junction bases outside the gene matches: 11. The CDR3 coding sequence is TGTGCCAGCAGCCGCTGGGGGGGACTGGGGTACAATGAGCAGTTCTTC. Amino acid sequence: CASSRWGGLGYNEQFF.

This clonotype was counted ten times or more. The chain recombines TRBV6-5 with TRBJ2-7; TRBD2 might be the D (6 bases). V gave up 3 bases and J gave up 2 bases, with 8 bases separating them. Germline V CDR1 and CDR2: MNHEY, SVGAGI. The CDR3 covers 13 residues. CDR3 nucleotides: TGTGCCAGCAGTTATAGCGGAGCCTACGAGCAGTACTTC. As protein: CASSYSGAYEQYF.

This clonotype was picked up a small number of times. The chain links TRBV6-1 to TRBJ1-4, with D maybe TRBD1 (6 bases). The length of the CDR3 is 13 residues. V was pared by 7 bases and J by 5 bases, with 11 bases between. In germline, CDR1 is MNHNS, CDR2 SASEGT. The CDR3 spells CASKRGRNEKLFF. The DNA of the CDR3 is TGTGCCAGCAAGAGGGGGAGGAATGAAAAACTGTTTTTT.

This clonotype was observed a few times. The CDR3 coding sequence is TGTGCCAGCAGCTTATACACTCCCTCTCCTGGGGCCAACGTCCTGACTTTC. Translation: CASSLYTPSPGANVLTF. V and J are TRBV7-9 and TRBJ2-6, with no clear D. The CDR3 totals 17 residues. V gave up 2 bases and J gave up 2 bases, with 13 bases separating them. Germline values: CDR1 SEHNR, CDR2 FQNEAQ (reference sequence).

A note on this clonotype: Since a much larger clone is just one base distant, this may be a read error. V usage is TRBV6-2 or TRBV6-3 and J usage is TRBJ2-1; TRBD2 might be the D (6 bases). The germline V and J ends were trimmed by 3 bases and 1 base, with 16 bases remaining between them. The CDR3 runs 17 residues. CDR1 MNHEY and CDR2 SVGEGT come from the germline V gene. The CDR3 is CASSYKVLAMSYNEQFF. The CDR3 DNA is TGTGCCAGCAGTTATAAGGTCCTAGCGATGTCCTACAATGAGCAGTTCTTC.

At least ten counts were recorded for this clonotype. The chain recombines TRBV6-1 with TRBJ1-1, with no clear D. V dropped 2 bases and J dropped 7 bases, with 11 bases sitting between them. The germline CDR1 and CDR2 sequences are MNHNS and SASEGT. The CDR3 contains 13 residues. The CDR3 DNA is TGTGCCAGCAGTGAACGCAGAGAGGGTGAAGCTTTCTTT. Its protein is CASSERREGEAFF.

Many counts were recorded for this clonotype. This chain connects TRBV6-1 to TRBJ2-3; 7 bases align to TRBD1. Germline V gives CDR1 MNHNS, CDR2 SASEGT. V lost 6 bases and J lost 4; bases outside the gene matches: 4. There are 13 residues in the CDR3. CDR3 loop: CASRTGESDTQYF. The DNA for the CDR3 is TGTGCCAGCAGAACAGGGGAATCAGATACGCAGTATTTT.

This clonotype has a handful of counts. The rearrangement links TRBV28 to TRBJ1-1; 11 bases line up with TRBD1. CDR1 is MDHEN and CDR2 is SYDVKM in the germline V gene. CDR3 length: 13 residues. Germline trimming cut 8 bases from V and 4 bases from J; bases unmatched to any gene: 3. CDR3 amino acids: CASLGQGGTEAFF. CDR3 nucleotide sequence: TGTGCCAGCCTGGGACAGGGGGGCACTGAAGCTTTCTTT.

This clonotype came up many times. This sequence joins TRBV7-9 and TRBJ2-3, with unresolved D. Germline CDR1 SEHNR, CDR2 FQNEAQ (reference sequence). V gave up 3 bases and J gave up 2 bases, with 6 bases separating them. The CDR3 covers 13 residues. In DNA form, the CDR3 reads TGTGCCAGCAGCTTTGAGGCCACAGATACGCAGTATTTT. As protein: CASSFEATDTQYF. The full variable domain, rest sourced from reference TRBV7-9 and TRBJ2-3, is DTGVSQNPRHKITKRGQNVTFRCDPISEHNRLYWYRQTLGQGPEFLTYFQNEAQLEKSRLLSDRFSAERPKGSFSTLEIQRTEQGDSAMYLCASSFEATDTQYFGPGTRLTVL.

The sample holds many counts of this clonotype. A read error may produce the germline difference seen at one junction end. The chain recombines TRBV7-7 with TRBJ2-1; no clear D gene. The CDR3 runs to 13 residues. Germline lookup yields CDR1 SSHAT and CDR2 FNYEAQ (reference sequence). The CDR3 bases are TGTGCTAGCAGCTTAGTTCTCAACAATGAGCAGTTCTTC. As protein: CASSLVLNNEQFF.